This T cell receptor (beta chain) was identified during a study of T cell changes during pregnancy in multiple sclerosis. Per the germline V gene, CDR1 is SGHRS and CDR2 is YFSETQ. The V gene lost 5 bases and the J gene lost 0 bases, with 6 bases spanning the gap. CDR3 length: 13 residues. Libraries were prepared by immunoSEQ multiplex PCR; TCRdb keeps only in-frame clonotypes and omits some of them. The table lists some 76,000 clones, over 90% of them singletons. The chain links TRBV5-1 to TRBJ1-3, with a possible D match to TRBD1 (5 bases). The sample in question was CD4+ T cells from peripheral blood mononuclear cells, obtained after pregnancy. The source is a female donor with multiple sclerosis, enrolled in a pregnancy study. CDR3 coding DNA: TGCGCCAGCAGTACAGGCTCTGGAAACACCATATATTTT. Residues: CASSTGSGNTIYF.